The 6 T cell receptor beta chains below come from one sample, sequenced in a study of T cell clonality in common variable immunodeficiency. Sequenced by immunoSEQ multiplex PCR; TCRdb stores in-frame clones only, minus some. The record shows about 81,000 clones for this sample, with no singletons present. Sequenced input: peripheral blood mononuclear cells. These receptors came from a person aged 18-70 years in good health.

This clone was seen a handful of times. The CDR3 region is CASSSPKTGGGGNTEAFF. The CDR3 DNA, read in part, is TGTGCCAGCAGCTCCCCAAAAACAGGGGGCGGCGGAAACACTGAA. V is TRBV7-8 and J is TRBJ1-1; 9 bases match TRBD1. Coverage ceases 3 residues before the CDR3 finishes, and the germline J gene fills in the end. The CDR3 covers 18 residues. Germline trimming cut 4 bases from V and 2 bases from J; bases unmatched to any gene: 14. Germline assignment: CDR1 SGHVS and CDR2 FQNEAQ.

Ten or more counts support this clone. The read halts 3 residues ahead of the CDR3 end, with the missing end drawn from the germline J gene. The chain has TRBV7-6 and TRBJ2-2; 11 bases agree with TRBD2. J lost 6 bases, V lost 3 bases, and 9 bases had no gene match. Germline values: CDR1 SGHVS, CDR2 FNYEAQ. CDR3 length equals 17 residues. CDR3 DNA, as far as it was read: TGTGCCAGCAGCTTCTACCTCGGGACTAGCGGATCCGGGGAG. This gives the protein CASSFYLGTSGSGE. The full CDR3 reads CASSFYLGTSGSGELFF.

This clone was recorded at least ten times. The CDR3 is cut off 3 residues early in the read; its end comes from the germline J gene. This chain joins TRBV19 and TRBJ1-6; D unresolved. Germline assignment: CDR1 LNHDA and CDR2 SQIVND (reference sequence). The V and J ends lost 0 bases and 8 bases respectively, with 14 bases between them. This CDR3 is built from 16 residues. The part of the CDR3 DNA that was read is TGTGCCAGTAGTATAGATCTCTTTCCGCGGCATTCACCC. Amino acids: CASSIDLFPRHSP. The full CDR3 protein reads CASSIDLFPRHSPLHF.

In this sample, this clone turned up many times. The observed sequence ends 3 residues before the CDR3 terminus, with the missing tail filled in from the germline J gene. V gene TRBV5-1 combines with J gene TRBJ2-1; TRBD2 aligns across 11 bases. J lost 8 bases, V lost 1 base, and 17 bases had no gene match. Germline V gene data show CDR1 as SGHRS and CDR2 as YFSETQ. This CDR3 has 19 residues. The sequenced CDR3 bases are TGCGCCAGCAGCTTGCTCTCCACTAGCGGGAGTTTTTTTTTAGATGAG. It specifies CASSLLSTSGSFFLDE. The entire CDR3 sequence reads CASSLLSTSGSFFLDEQFF. The variable domain in full, with the rest retrieved from reference TRBV5-1 and TRBJ2-1, is KAGVTQTPRYLIKTRGQQVTLSCSPISGHRSVSWYQQTPGQGLQFLFEYFSETQRNKGNFPGRFSGRQFSNSRSEMNVSTLELGDSALYLCASSLLSTSGSFFLDEQFFGPGTRLTVL.

This clone came up many times. Incomplete CDR3 DNA: TGTGCCAGCAGTTATCGACAGTCAAGCTCCTACGAG. Translation gives CASSYRQSSSYE. The whole CDR3 sequence is CASSYRQSSSYEQYF. The gene calls are TRBV12-3 or TRBV12-4 and TRBJ2-7; the D gene is possibly TRBD1 (5 bases). The read gets to within 3 residues of the CDR3 end, and the germline J gene fills in the rest. The CDR3 loop spans 15 amino acids. Between the trimmed V and J ends, which lost 4 bases and 0 bases, there was a span of 13 bases.

This clone showed up many times. The CDR3 here is CASGSSTSVTDTQYF. CDR3 bases read: TGTGCCAGCGGGAGCTCGACTAGCGTCACAGATACG. The rearrangement uses TRBV6-4 and TRBJ2-3; 8 nucleotides match TRBD2. The read halts 3 residues ahead of the CDR3 end, with the missing end drawn from the germline J gene. CDR1 is MRHNA, CDR2 SNTAGT, per germline. With V trimmed by 8 bases and J by 2 bases, 9 bases remained unmatched. The CDR3 has 15 residues.